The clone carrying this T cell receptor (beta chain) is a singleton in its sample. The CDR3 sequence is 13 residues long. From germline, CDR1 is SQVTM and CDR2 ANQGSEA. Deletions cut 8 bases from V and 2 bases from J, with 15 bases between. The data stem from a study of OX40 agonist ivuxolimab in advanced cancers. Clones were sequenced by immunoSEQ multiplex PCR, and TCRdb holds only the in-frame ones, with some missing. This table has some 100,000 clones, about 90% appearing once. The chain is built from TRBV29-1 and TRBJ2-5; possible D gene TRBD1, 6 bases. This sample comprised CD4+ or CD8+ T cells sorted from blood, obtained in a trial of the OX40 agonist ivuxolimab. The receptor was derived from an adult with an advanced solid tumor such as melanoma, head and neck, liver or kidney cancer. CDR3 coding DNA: TGCAGCACCGGACAGCGCTGGCAAGAGACCCAGTACTTC. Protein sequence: CSTGQRWQETQYF.